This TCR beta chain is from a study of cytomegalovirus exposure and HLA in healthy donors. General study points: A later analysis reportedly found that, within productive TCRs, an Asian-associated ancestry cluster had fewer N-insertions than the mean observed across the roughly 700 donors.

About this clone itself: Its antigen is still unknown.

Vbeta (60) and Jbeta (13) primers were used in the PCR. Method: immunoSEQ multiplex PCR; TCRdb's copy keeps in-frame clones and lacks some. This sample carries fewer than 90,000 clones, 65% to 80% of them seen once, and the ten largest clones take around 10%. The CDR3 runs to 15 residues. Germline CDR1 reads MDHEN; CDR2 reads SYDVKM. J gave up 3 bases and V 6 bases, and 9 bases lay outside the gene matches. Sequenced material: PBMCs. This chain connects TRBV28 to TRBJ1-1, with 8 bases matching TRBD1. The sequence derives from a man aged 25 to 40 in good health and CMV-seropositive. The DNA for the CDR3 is TGTGCCAGCAGGGTTAGGACAGGGACATACACTGAAGCTTTCTTT. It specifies CASRVRTGTYTEAFF.